These T cell receptor beta chains were read from a single sample in a study of T cells after yellow fever vaccination. From the 5' RACE reads, TCRdb called clonotypes with MiXCR, one entry per CDR3 protein. The sample carries 400,000 or so distinct CDR3 sequences, 11% recorded once. The sample in question was PBMCs, obtained on the day of the first yellow fever vaccination. The receptors shown here come from a young man who received the YFV17D yellow fever vaccine. CDR3s include the opening cysteine and the closing phenylalanine or tryptophan. D genes are given only for firm matches. Size is stated for part of the rows, as once, few or many counts, or as a class when the clone is expanded.

cdr3_nt,cdr3_aa,cdr3_length,j_call,d_call,clone_size,v_call
TGTGCCAGCAGCCAAGAAATTGTCTGGCGGGGGGGCTTCAATGAGCAGTTCTTC,CASSQEIVWRGGFNEQFF,18,TRBJ2-1,TRBD2,-,TRBV3-1
TGTGCCAGTAGTCCCCTAGAGGCGACAGATACGCAGTATTTT,CASSPLEATDTQYF,14,TRBJ2-3,-,-,TRBV19
TGTGCCAGCAGTAAGGGAGGCCAGCCCCAGCATTTT,CASSKGGQPQHF,12,TRBJ1-5,-,few,TRBV6-5
TGCGCCAGCAGCTCCGGACAGGGCCCTAACGAGCAGTACTTC,CASSSGQGPNEQYF,14,TRBJ2-7,TRBD1,few,TRBV5-1
TGTGCCAGCACGCCGACAGTGAACACCGGGGAGCTGTTTTTT,CASTPTVNTGELFF,14,TRBJ2-2,-,many,TRBV7-3
TGTGCCAGCAGCCCCCCCCGGACAGGGACGATCAATAATGAAAAACTGTTTTTT,CASSPPRTGTINNEKLFF,18,TRBJ1-4,TRBD1,-,TRBV11-1
TGTGCCAGCAGTCAAGTGACAGGAAACTATGGCTACACCTTC,CASSQVTGNYGYTF,14,TRBJ1-2,-,many,TRBV12-3/TRBV12-4
TGCGCCAGCAGCCAAGTTCCAGGGTATCAGCCCCAGCATTTT,CASSQVPGYQPQHF,14,TRBJ1-5,-,few,TRBV4-1
TGTGCCAGCAGCTTGAGCCCTAGTCCAGAAAAACTGTTTTTT,CASSLSPSPEKLFF,14,TRBJ1-4,-,few,TRBV7-2
TGTGCCAGCAGCTTAGCCGCAGCGACCAATGAGCAGTTCTTC,CASSLAAATNEQFF,14,TRBJ2-1,-,few,TRBV7-2
TGTGCCAGTAGTATGCGACAGCCCGCAACTAATGAAAAACTGTTTTTT,CASSMRQPATNEKLFF,16,TRBJ1-4,-,-,TRBV19
TGTGCCAGCAGCCAGGGCTTTTTCGATGATGAGCAGTTCTTC,CASSQGFFDDEQFF,14,TRBJ2-1,-,-,TRBV5-5
TGTGCCAGCAGCACAATGGGACAGGCGAACTTCTATGGCTACACCTTC,CASSTMGQANFYGYTF,16,TRBJ1-2,TRBD1,few,TRBV7-9
TGTGCCAGCAGCTTAGACGGCGCGGGGGGGCCTATAGTTCCAGATACGCAGTATTTT,CASSLDGAGGPIVPDTQYF,19,TRBJ2-3,TRBD2,-,TRBV11-2
TGTGCCAGTAGCGAAGGGGCTGCGAACACTGAAGCTTTCTTT,CASSEGAANTEAFF,14,TRBJ1-1,-,few,TRBV19
TGTGCCAGCAGATCAGGGGTTAGCACAGATACGCAGTATTTT,CASRSGVSTDTQYF,14,TRBJ2-3,-,few,TRBV7-3
TGTGCCAGCAGCTCTAGCGGGGGTGTGGTCGGGGAGACCCAGTACTTC,CASSSSGGVVGETQYF,16,TRBJ2-5,TRBD2,-,TRBV12-3/TRBV12-4
TGTGCCAGCAGCTTAGGGTTAGTGAACGAGCAGTACTTC,CASSLGLVNEQYF,13,TRBJ2-7,-,many,TRBV7-2
TGCGCCAGCAGCTTGGATACAGGGGCCGGGGAGCAGTACTTC,CASSLDTGAGEQYF,14,TRBJ2-7,TRBD1,-,TRBV5-1
TGTGCCAGCATAGGGGCGGGGACTTACAATGAGCAGTTCTTC,CASIGAGTYNEQFF,14,TRBJ2-1,-,-,TRBV28
TGTGCCAGCAGCTTGGGGGGGGGACAGGTTTTGGAGACCCAGTACTTC,CASSLGGGQVLETQYF,16,TRBJ2-5,-,-,TRBV5-4
TGTGCCAGCAGGAAACCGGATTCACCCCTCCACTTT,CASRKPDSPLHF,12,TRBJ1-6,-,many,TRBV3-1
TGTGCCAGCAGGCGTAGCAATCAGCCCCAGCATTTT,CASRRSNQPQHF,12,TRBJ1-5,-,few,TRBV2
TGTGCCATCAGTGAGTCGGGGCGACAGGGAGTATCACCCCTCCACTTT,CAISESGRQGVSPLHF,16,TRBJ1-6,TRBD1,-,TRBV10-3
TGTGCCAGCAGTCTCCCACAGGGGGGGTACAATGAGCAGTTCTTC,CASSLPQGGYNEQFF,15,TRBJ2-1,-,-,TRBV6-1
TGTGCCAGCAAACCGGACACCCGGAATCAGCCCCAGCATTTT,CASKPDTRNQPQHF,14,TRBJ1-5,-,few,TRBV12-3/TRBV12-4
TGTGCCAGCAGTTTCAGGGGGCTAGGCAATGAGCAGTTCTTC,CASSFRGLGNEQFF,14,TRBJ2-1,TRBD1,few,TRBV6-5
TGTGCCAGCAGCCCAGGGGTCCTAGTGGGCAATCAGCCCCAGCATTTT,CASSPGVLVGNQPQHF,16,TRBJ1-5,-,-,TRBV7-2
TGCAGTTCCCCCAGTCAGCCCCAGCATTTT,CSSPSQPQHF,10,TRBJ1-5,-,many,TRBV20-1
TGTGCCAGCAGCTTACTGAGCGGGGGGGCTGACATTCAGTACTTC,CASSLLSGGADIQYF,15,TRBJ2-4,TRBD2,few,TRBV11-2
TGTGCCAGCAGCAACGGGTCGGAACAAGAGACCCAGTACTTC,CASSNGSEQETQYF,14,TRBJ2-5,-,few,TRBV21-1
TGTGCCAGCAGCTCTGGCACCCATTCTATTGGACGCTCCTATAATTCACCCCTCCACTTT,CASSSGTHSIGRSYNSPLHF,20,TRBJ1-6,-,-,TRBV7-3
TGCGCCAGCAGCCATCTACAGGGTGGTGGAAACACCATATATTTT,CASSHLQGGGNTIYF,15,TRBJ1-3,-,-,TRBV4-3
TGTGCCAGCAGCTTAGCTGTGTACAATGAGCAGTTCTTC,CASSLAVYNEQFF,13,TRBJ2-1,-,many,TRBV7-2
TGTGCCTGGAGTGAACAGGGGGCGCGAGGCTACACCTTC,CAWSEQGARGYTF,13,TRBJ1-2,TRBD1,-,TRBV30
TGTGCCAGCAGCTCGACTAGCGGGGGGCCGGCCTACGAGCAGTACTTC,CASSSTSGGPAYEQYF,16,TRBJ2-7,TRBD2,few,TRBV7-2
TGTGCCAGCCTGAGGGACCAGTACAATGAGCAGTTCTTC,CASLRDQYNEQFF,13,TRBJ2-1,-,many,TRBV2
TGTGCCAGCAGTTTTTTACAGGGGAGCTCAGATACGCAGTATTTT,CASSFLQGSSDTQYF,15,TRBJ2-3,TRBD1,few,TRBV27
TGTGCCAGCAGCCCCCGTGGTAGCGGGGGACCCACAGATACGCAGTATTTT,CASSPRGSGGPTDTQYF,17,TRBJ2-3,TRBD2,many,TRBV9
TGTGCCAGCTCACCACCGGGACAGTACTCTGGGGCCAACGTCCTGACTTTC,CASSPPGQYSGANVLTF,17,TRBJ2-6,TRBD1,-,TRBV18
TGCAGTGCTAGGACTAGCGGAGAGACCCAGTACTTC,CSARTSGETQYF,12,TRBJ2-5,TRBD2,few,TRBV20-1
TGTGCCAGCAGCTTAGACAGGACCAATCAGCCCCAGCATTTT,CASSLDRTNQPQHF,14,TRBJ1-5,-,many,TRBV7-2
TGTGCCAGCAGTGGTCCCGGGGTTGGTGAAAAACTGTTTTTT,CASSGPGVGEKLFF,14,TRBJ1-4,-,-,TRBV6-1
TGCAGCGTTGCCCGGACAGTTTACACAGATACGCAGTATTTT,CSVARTVYTDTQYF,14,TRBJ2-3,-,-,TRBV29-1
TGCAGCGCCCTGTCTACAGCGGGGGGCCATGAGCAGTTCTTC,CSALSTAGGHEQFF,14,TRBJ2-1,TRBD2,few,TRBV29-1
TGTGCCAGCAGCTTATGGGCAGCCATGAACACTGAAGCTTTCTTT,CASSLWAAMNTEAFF,15,TRBJ1-1,-,-,TRBV7-9
TGTGCCAGCAGCTTAGACCCCGTAGTGGGGGGGGAGACCCAGTACTTC,CASSLDPVVGGETQYF,16,TRBJ2-5,TRBD2,few,TRBV11-2